Given below is one TCR beta chain in context. It lacks a known antigen. No base quality values were provided; no much bigger clone lies one nucleotide off. Whole blood was collected in K2EDTA tubes by collaborating institutions according to the institutions' own protocols. Collaborator samples were shipped for TCRbeta analysis as frozen whole blood, isolated PBMCs, or DNA extracted from either sample type. CDR1 and CDR2 were assigned from the germline V gene (reference sequence) as LNHDA and SQIVND. Including cysteine and phenylalanine, the CDR3 has 14 amino acids. Only the CDR3 portion is preserved as DNA: 42 bases, with reading frame beginning at the first base. V loses 6 bases, J loses 1 base, and the germline ends lie 13 bases apart. These data belong to a study of blood T cell repertoires in COVID-19 (dated by TCRdb to 2019 to 2021). Background on the whole study: The collaborator samples originated in the United States, Italy and Spain and spanned the acute and convalescent phases of COVID-19. The material from the prospective study consisted of cDNA or gDNA derived from T cells, B-cell-depleted T cells, or PBMCs. The dataset comprised deeply sampled blood TCRbeta repertoires from subjects exposed to, actively infected with, or recovered from COVID-19. The repertoires were made available in a free public database intended to serve as a resource for research on the immune response to SARS-CoV-2. The samples were drawn from two sources: the first 160 participants of the ongoing ImmuneRACE study, and fewer than 1,500 subjects contributed by 6 global collaborators. The sample metadata nearly always contained a de-identified subject ID, COVID-19 status, age in years and sex. HLA class I and class II types, where available, came from metadata supplied by the sample provider rather than from assay-based typing.

On the study overall, not on this receptor specifically: The amount of clinical and demographic metadata varied by source and participant and was provided uncurated.

The immunoSEQ Assay, a bias-controlled multiplex PCR, was used to amplify TCRbeta CDR3 regions from genomic DNA. Per the original workflow: The number of nucleated cells in each sample was estimated by amplification of reference gene primers within the assay. Sequence reads were collapsed and filtered to measure the absolute abundance of every unique TCRbeta CDR3 rearrangement. Productive Simpson clonality was computed per sample as the square root of Simpson's diversity index over productive rearrangements. TCRdb mirrors the immuneACCESS table, restricted to in-frame sequences. Some clones are absent from its copies; in checked studies, under half trace to an unresolved V gene, and the reason for the others is unknown. V and J calls plus clone size are reproduced from that table; the DNA served to infer D and trimming. The sample yields about 220,000 clones; 75% to 90% were counted once. Jointly, the top ten make up 4% to 5.5% of the sample.

The receptor was derived from a human donor in a cohort sampled during active COVID-19. Sequenced: peripheral blood. The sequence is built from TRBV19 and TRBJ2-7; no confident D gene assignment can be made. The CDR3: CASSYEYRSYEQYF. The sequenced DNA: TGTGCCAGTAGCTACGAGTACCGGTCCTACGAGCAGTACTTC.